Reported below is one T cell receptor (beta chain). The protocol was immunoSEQ multiplex PCR, while the TCRdb copy is restricted to in-frame clones and leaves out a portion. The profile shows about 410,000 clones, approximately 92% of them singletons. The record originates from a study of Ad26.COV2.S vaccination and SARS-CoV-2 variants. The wider study: The vaccine Ad26.COV2.S was put into the muscle once, or twice with 56 days between.

Sample treatment: 15 to 20 received Ad26.COV2.S at low or high dose, single or two shots; several received placebo; per-sample allocation not given. Specimens were obtained on day 63 following the first vaccine or placebo injection. This adult donor, from Boston, was 18-55 years old. The administered vaccine (an Ad26 vector) expressed Wuhan-strain SARS-CoV-2 spike. Germline V lookup: CDR1 SEHNR, CDR2 FQNEAQ (reference sequence). Trimming removed 1 base at V and 0 bases at J, with 12 bases between. The CDR3 has 16 residues. The chain links TRBV7-9 to TRBJ1-1; a weak D match, TRBD1 (6 bases). This TCR came from a person between 18 and 65 years old who received the Ad26.COV2.S COVID-19 vaccine or a placebo. The sequencing here drew on peripheral blood, taken in a trial of Ad26.COV2.S vaccine versus placebo. CDR3 sequence: CASSLGSPGVNTEAFF. Here the CDR3 DNA reads TGTGCCAGCAGCTTAGGATCCCCAGGGGTGAACACTGAAGCTTTCTTT. The full variable domain, with the rest looked up from reference TRBV7-9 and TRBJ1-1, is DTGVSQNPRHKITKRGQNVTFRCDPISEHNRLYWYRQTLGQGPEFLTYFQNEAQLEKSRLLSDRFSAERPKGSFSTLEIQRTEQGDSAMYLCASSLGSPGVNTEAFFGQGTRLTVV.